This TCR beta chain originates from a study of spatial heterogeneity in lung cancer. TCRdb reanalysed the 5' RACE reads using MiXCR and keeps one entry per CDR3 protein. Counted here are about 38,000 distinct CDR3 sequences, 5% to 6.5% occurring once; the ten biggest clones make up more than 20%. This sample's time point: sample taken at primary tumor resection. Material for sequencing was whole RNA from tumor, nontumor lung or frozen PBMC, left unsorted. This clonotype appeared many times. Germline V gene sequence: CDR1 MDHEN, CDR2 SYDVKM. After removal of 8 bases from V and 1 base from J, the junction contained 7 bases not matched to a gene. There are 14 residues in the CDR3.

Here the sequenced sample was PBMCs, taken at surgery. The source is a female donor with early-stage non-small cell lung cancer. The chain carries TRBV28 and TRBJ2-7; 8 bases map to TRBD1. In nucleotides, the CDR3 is TGTGCCAGCCGCGGACAGGGCGAGTCCTACGAGCAGTACTTC. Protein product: CASRGQGESYEQYF.